This entry features one T cell receptor (beta chain) sequence. Germline V CDR1 and CDR2: SGHDT, YYEEEE. CDR3 size: 15 residues. V shed 2 bases and J shed 0 bases, with 12 bases lying between them. The data originate from a study of regulatory T cells in long-lasting Graves disease. In the study overall: Antithyroid drugs had been taken by newly diagnosed Graves' patients for under 3 months.

HTBI primers from iRepertoire and Arm-PCR of CDR3 regions yielded the TCR beta libraries. One entry per CDR3 protein, called by TCRdb with MiXCR from the multiplex PCR reads. The repertoire has some 600,000 distinct CDR3 sequences, about 16% of them found once; the top ten carry 12%. Regarding time point: newly diagnosed GD, antithyroid drugs for less than 3 months. From RNA extracted from PBMCs, the TCR library was made. This sample also appeared in a second study, on T cells in Graves' hyperthyroidism and ophthalmopathy.

The TCR comes from a man aged 18-30 years with Graves disease. The V gene is TRBV5-6, the J gene TRBJ2-7; TRBD2 is a possible D gene (5 bases). The sequenced sample was peripheral blood mononuclear cells (PBMCs), obtained at new diagnosis, from a patient treated with antithyroid drugs. This CDR3 reads CASSFGRPNSYEQYF. The CDR3 DNA follows: TGTGCCAGCAGCTTTGGGAGACCGAACTCCTACGAGCAGTACTTC.